Listed here are 25 T cell receptor beta chains from one sample, sequenced in a study of T-cell reconstitution after alpha-beta-depleted transplantation in children. A TCRbeta library incorporating unique molecular identifiers was prepared. TCRdb used MiXCR to reprocess the PCR reads, holding one entry per CDR3 protein. The profile covers fewer than 550,000 distinct CDR3 sequences, with approximately 10% appearing a single time and approximately 15% taken by the ten largest. The input for sequencing was PBMCs, mostly from graft donor cells, taken 180 days after TCRalphabeta/CD19-depleted stem cell transplant. The receptors shown here come from a female patient between 2 and 10 years old who had a stem cell transplant for aplastic anemia, so the T cells may come from the graft donor.

This rearrangement joins TRBV28 to TRBJ1-5; D perhaps matches TRBD1 (5 bases). CDR1 is MDHEN, CDR2 SYDVKM, per germline. Trimming removed 8 bases from V and 0 bases from J, with 11 bases in between. The CDR3 is 14 residues long. Here the CDR3 DNA reads TGTGCCAGCGTGTATGGGGGTAGCAATCAGCCCCAGCATTTT. This codes for CASVYGGSNQPQHF.

This clonotype was observed a handful of times. This chain joins TRBV4-3 and TRBJ1-4; D is undetermined. V shed 1 base and J shed 7 bases, with 13 bases lying between them. The CDR3 has 15 amino acids. CDR1 is LGHNA, CDR2 YSLEER, per germline. CDR3: CASSQGMGDSEKLFF. The CDR3 bases are TGCGCCAGCAGCCAAGGGATGGGAGATTCTGAAAAACTGTTTTTT.

This clonotype showed up many times. The J gene is TRBJ2-1, the V gene TRBV7-9; D is uncertain. Trimming cost V 1 base and J 4 bases, with 5 bases left between them. The CDR3 has 13 residues. Germline V gene sequence: CDR1 SEHNR, CDR2 FQNEAQ (reference sequence). The CDR3: CASSLGAYNEQFF. CDR3 sequence (DNA): TGTGCCAGCAGCTTAGGGGCTTACAATGAGCAGTTCTTC.

This clonotype was seen at least ten times. The V gene is TRBV18, the J gene TRBJ2-7, with D unclear. The CDR3 runs to 14 residues. The V and J ends lost 4 bases and 1 base respectively, with 11 bases between them. Germline loops: CDR1 KGHSH, CDR2 LQKENI. This CDR3 is CASSLKDRSYEQYF. The DNA for the CDR3 is TGTGCCAGCTCACTAAAGGACCGGTCCTACGAGCAGTACTTC.

This clonotype was seen more than once but under ten times. The chain links TRBV5-1 to TRBJ1-4; 7 bases align to TRBD1. The J segment lost 2 bases and the V segment lost 0 bases, leaving 7 bases of the junction unmatched. CDR3 length: 17 residues. CDR1 is SGHRS, CDR2 YFSETQ, per germline. The CDR3 region has the DNA TGCGCCAGCAGCTTGGGGGGAACAGGGGCTACTAATGAAAAACTGTTTTTT. This codes for CASSLGGTGATNEKLFF. Combining the CDR3 with reference TRBV5-1 and TRBJ1-4 gives the whole variable domain KAGVTQTPRYLIKTRGQQVTLSCSPISGHRSVSWYQQTPGQGLQFLFEYFSETQRNKGNFPGRFSGRQFSNSRSEMNVSTLELGDSALYLCASSLGGTGATNEKLFFGSGTQLSVL.

This clonotype has only a few counts. The chain joins TRBV18 to TRBJ1-1; TRBD1 agrees at 7 bases. V gave up 3 bases and J gave up 5 bases; unmatched junction bases: 9. The CDR3 totals 15 residues. CDR1 and CDR2 (germline): KGHSH, LQKENI. CDR3 DNA: TGTGCCAGCTCACCTGGGACAGCCTTCATGACTGAAGCTTTCTTT. Protein product: CASSPGTAFMTEAFF.

V and J are TRBV7-2 and TRBJ2-2; D is undetermined. The CDR3 extends over 15 amino acids. V lost 2 bases and J 0 bases, leaving 7 bases between the germline ends. Germline CDR1 reads SGHTA; CDR2 reads FQGNSA. CDR3 in DNA: TGTGCCAGCAGCTTAAGCAGTTCGAACACCGGGGAGCTGTTTTTT. Encoded protein: CASSLSSSNTGELFF. The full variable domain, completed using reference TRBV7-2 and TRBJ2-2, is GAGVSQSPSNKVTEKGKDVELRCDPISGHTALYWYRQSLGQGLEFLIYFQGNSAPDKSGLPSDRFSAERTGGSVSTLTIQRTQQEDSAVYLCASSLSSSNTGELFFGEGSRLTVL.

This rearrangement joins TRBV20-1 to TRBJ1-4; 8 bases fit TRBD1. CDR1 and CDR2 (germline): DFQATT, SNEGSKA (reference sequence). With 0 bases clipped from V and 2 bases from J, the junction kept 8 bases outside the gene matches. This CDR3 region has 17 residues. CDR3 loop: CSARDGTGVSTNEKLFF. Written as DNA, the CDR3 is TGCAGTGCTAGAGACGGGACAGGTGTGTCGACTAATGAAAAACTGTTTTTT.

The V and J genes are TRBV4-3 and TRBJ2-3, with D perhaps matching TRBD2 (6 bases). Trimming cost V 0 bases and J 0 bases, with 16 bases left between them. Germline CDR1 and CDR2: LGHNA and YSLEER. The CDR3 is 18 amino acids. This CDR3 reads CASSQDRGSKASTDTQYF. The CDR3 bases are TGCGCCAGCAGCCAAGATCGGGGGAGTAAAGCGAGCACAGATACGCAGTATTTT.

This sequence joins TRBV20-1 and TRBJ1-2; TRBD1 matches 7 bases. The V gene's germline CDR1 is DFQATT and CDR2 SNEGSKA (reference sequence). The V and J ends lost 3 bases and 4 bases, in that order; junction bases with no gene match: 8. The CDR3 is made up of 14 amino acids. The DNA for the CDR3 is TGCAGTGCTAGTCAGGGGGGAGGGAGCTATGGCTACACCTTC. Translating gives CSASQGGGSYGYTF.

Ten or more counts support this clonotype. V is TRBV28 and J is TRBJ2-5; D is unclear. CDR1 MDHEN and CDR2 SYDVKM come from the germline V gene. V lost 2 bases and J lost 5, with 21 bases in between. This CDR3 comprises 17 residues. The DNA for the CDR3 is TGTGCCAGCAGTTTAGGTTCCCGGCGTAACCTCGGGGAGACCCAGTACTTC. Translated, it gives CASSLGSRRNLGETQYF.

The V and J genes are TRBV28 and TRBJ2-7; D is ambiguous. The CDR3 sequence is 11 residues long. The V and J ends lost 7 bases and 7 bases respectively, with 11 bases between them. CDR1 and CDR2 (germline): MDHEN, SYDVKM. The CDR3 reads CASMAMVEQYF. The CDR3 region has the DNA TGTGCCAGCATGGCAATGGTAGAGCAGTACTTC.

There are a few counts of this clonotype. The CDR3 nucleotides are TGTGCCAGCAGCTTATTATACAGGGGGAACTATGGCTACACCTTC. The encoded protein is CASSLLYRGNYGYTF. The rearrangement uses TRBV7-9 and TRBJ1-2; TRBD1 matches at 8 bases. The CDR3 loop spans 15 amino acids. The germline V gene has CDR1 SEHNR and CDR2 FQNEAQ (reference sequence). Trimming cost V 2 bases and J 2 bases; bases outside gene matches: 4.

V gene TRBV7-2 combines with J gene TRBJ2-1, with 9 bases that match TRBD2. Per germline, CDR1 SGHTA and CDR2 FQGNSA. This CDR3 has 15 residues. The trim removed 5 bases at V and 3 bases at J, leaving 5 bases unmatched. This chain's CDR3 is CASSHSGSYYNEQFF. For the CDR3, the DNA is TGTGCCAGCAGCCATAGCGGGAGTTACTACAATGAGCAGTTCTTC.

This rearrangement joins TRBV10-3 to TRBJ2-7; possible D gene TRBD1, 6 bases. The germline gives CDR1 ENHRY, CDR2 SYGVKD. Trimming left V 4 bases short and J 3 bases short, with 10 bases between. The CDR3 length is 13 residues. The CDR3 loop is CAISGTDNYEQYF. CDR3 DNA: TGTGCCATCAGTGGGACAGACAACTACGAGCAGTACTTC.

The CDR3 bases are TGCGCCAGCAGCTTTGCGGCATACCAAGAGACCCAGTACTTC. Its translation is CASSFAAYQETQYF. V is TRBV5-1 and J is TRBJ2-5; D remains ambiguous. The CDR3 length is 14 residues. The V and J ends lost 2 bases and 0 bases respectively, with 8 bases between them. CDR1 is SGHRS and CDR2 is YFSETQ in the germline V gene.

This clonotype has only a few counts. The chain couples TRBV28 to TRBJ2-5, with 14 bases lining up with TRBD2. Germline V lookup: CDR1 MDHEN, CDR2 SYDVKM. The CDR3 contains 16 residues. V trimming: 8 bases; J trimming: 3 bases; junction bases outside the gene matches: 8. CDR3 bases: TGTGCCAGCCGACTAGCGGGGGGGCCAGGGAAAGAGACCCAGTACTTC. Its translation: CASRLAGGPGKETQYF.

This clonotype was seen more than once but under ten times. The chain couples TRBV4-1 to TRBJ2-5, with D possibly being TRBD1 or TRBD2 (5 bases each). The CDR3 has 16 residues. Germline V gives CDR1 MGHRA, CDR2 YSYEKL. Trimming removed 0 bases from V and 5 bases from J, with 16 bases in between. The CDR3, as DNA: TGCGCCAGCAGCCAAGAAAGTATCGGGACCTGGGAGACCCAGTACTTC. The encoded protein is CASSQESIGTWETQYF.

This clonotype has only a few counts. This chain uses TRBV27 with TRBJ1-6; D is uncertain. The V gene's germline CDR1 is MNHEY and CDR2 SMNVEV (reference sequence). This CDR3 has 16 residues. Between the trimmed V and J ends, which lost 1 base and 5 bases, there was a span of 12 bases. The CDR3 here is CASSLLGPKNNSPLHF. The CDR3 DNA reads as TGTGCCAGCAGTTTATTGGGTCCGAAAAATAATTCACCCCTCCACTTT.

The rearrangement joins TRBV14 to TRBJ2-1; 12 bases line up with TRBD1. Losses at the gene ends were 5 bases for V and 7 bases for J; bases not matched to a gene: 12. The CDR3 has 17 residues. Germline V gene sequence: CDR1 SGHDN, CDR2 FVKESK. The CDR3 reads CASSTRSGTGGRNEQFF. In DNA form, the CDR3 reads TGTGCCAGCAGCACGCGATCCGGGACAGGGGGCAGGAATGAGCAGTTCTTC.

This clonotype was counted a few times. The V gene is TRBV5-1, the J gene TRBJ1-6; D is uncertain. The CDR3 is made up of 13 amino acids. The germline CDR1 and CDR2 sequences are SGHRS and YFSETQ. V shed 4 bases and J shed 11 bases, with 13 bases lying between them. The CDR3 sequence: CASSLGLAAPLHF. The DNA of the CDR3 is TGCGCCAGCAGCCTGGGATTAGCGGCACCCCTCCACTTT.

The rearrangement joins TRBV7-9 to TRBJ1-3, with D possibly TRBD1 on 5 matching bases. Per germline, CDR1 SEHNR and CDR2 FQNEAQ (reference sequence). This CDR3 has 15 residues. The germline V and J ends were trimmed by 2 bases and 3 bases, with 11 bases remaining between them. The CDR3 nucleotides read TGTGCCAGCAGCTTACAAGGGGCCGTTGGAAACACCATATATTTT. It encodes CASSLQGAVGNTIYF.

The table lists this clonotype with a count of one. The genes are TRBV12-3 or TRBV12-4 and TRBJ2-7; 7 nucleotides line up with TRBD2. The CDR3 spans 17 residues. Unmatched junction bases numbered 14, after V lost 2 bases and J lost 4 bases. The CDR3 DNA follows: TGTGCCAGCAGTTTAATGCCCGGACTAGTGGGGGGATACGAGCAGTACTTC. Translated, it gives CASSLMPGLVGGYEQYF.

The sample holds a few counts of this clonotype. This chain uses TRBV19 with TRBJ1-4; D possibly corresponds to TRBD1 (5 bases). V was cut by 6 bases and J by 2 bases, with 10 bases left in between. CDR3 size: 14 residues. CDR1 is LNHDA, CDR2 SQIVND, per germline (reference sequence). CDR3 DNA sequence: TGTGCCAGTAGCCCCGGGACCACTAATGAAAAACTGTTTTTT. It yields the protein CASSPGTTNEKLFF. The full variable domain, rest sourced from reference TRBV19 and TRBJ1-4, is DGGITQSPKYLFRKEGQNVTLSCEQNLNHDAMYWYRQDPGQGLRLIYYSQIVNDFQKGDIAEGYSVSREKKESFPLTVTSAQKNPTAFYLCASSPGTTNEKLFFGSGTQLSVL.

The chain has TRBV28 and TRBJ1-2, with 9 bases matching TRBD1. The trim removed 5 bases at V and 7 bases at J, leaving 2 bases unmatched. CDR3 length: 12 amino acids. The germline CDR1 and CDR2 sequences are MDHEN and SYDVKM. CDR3 DNA: TGTGCCAGCAGTGCGGACAGGGGTGGCTACACCTTC. It specifies CASSADRGGYTF.